This TCR beta chain was profiled in a study of blood T cell repertoires in COVID-19. Living in 24 US areas, the participants were between 18 and 89 years of age. J lost 0 bases, V lost 6 bases, and 5 bases had no gene match. Germline CDR1 and CDR2: SQVTM and ANQGSEA. The CDR3 is 14 residues long. TCRdb keeps only in-frame clones here, not all; method: immunoSEQ multiplex PCR. The data show 150,000 to 200,000 clones, 75% to 85% seen once. Sequences were obtained from PBMCs or T cells enriched from blood (not recorded which). The chain uses TRBV29-1 and TRBJ2-1, with TRBD1 matching over 7 bases. The TCR sequence derives from a man aged 45 to 65 who had recovered from COVID-19. Written as DNA, the CDR3 is TGCAGCGTGTCGGGACAGAGCTCCTACAATGAGCAGTTCTTC. Its translation: CSVSGQSSYNEQFF.